The 18 T cell receptor beta chains listed next were all sequenced from one sample in a study of PD-L1 blockade in urothelial cancer. Clones were sequenced by immunoSEQ multiplex PCR, and TCRdb holds only the in-frame ones, with some missing. The profile covers about 41,000 clones, with under 90% appearing a single time and more than 15% taken by the ten largest. Sequenced here: PBMCs, sampled around atezolizumab (anti-PD-L1) treatment. The receptors come from a man aged 55 to 70 with urothelial cancer.

This chain uses TRBV15 with TRBJ2-5; TRBD1 might be the D (7 bases). The V end lost 0 bases, the J end lost 3 bases, and 11 bases lay between the germline ends. The CDR3 is made up of 15 amino acids. CDR1 is LNHNV and CDR2 is YYDKDF in the germline V gene (reference sequence). The CDR3 coding sequence is TGTGCCACCAGCAGAGATCGGGGGACAGAAGAGACCCAGTACTTC. This translates into CATSRDRGTEETQYF.

V and J are TRBV28 and TRBJ1-1, with D hard to call. CDR1 and CDR2 from the germline V gene are MDHEN and SYDVKM. V lost 1 base, J lost 1 base, and 10 bases lay in between. This CDR3 has 15 amino acids. The CDR3 is CASSLSLGQNTEAFF. CDR3 DNA: TGTGCCAGCAGTTTATCTCTTGGGCAGAACACTGAAGCTTTCTTT.

This chain uses TRBV5-1 with TRBJ2-1; possibly TRBD1 for D (5 bases). Trimming took 0 bases from V and 3 from J, leaving 10 bases between them. CDR1 is SGHRS and CDR2 is YFSETQ in the germline V gene. This CDR3 comprises 15 residues. The CDR3 region is CASSLAYDSYNEQFF. CDR3 DNA sequence: TGCGCCAGCAGCTTGGCCTATGACAGCTACAATGAGCAGTTCTTC.

The chain recombines TRBV9 with TRBJ1-4; possible D gene TRBD1, 6 bases. V lost 4 bases and J lost 1, with 14 bases in between. The length of the CDR3 is 16 residues. Per the germline V gene, CDR1 is SGDLS and CDR2 is YYNGEE. The CDR3 DNA follows: TGTGCCAGCAGCCCTAGTTTAGGGGGAACTAATGAAAAACTGTTTTTT. This translates into CASSPSLGGTNEKLFF.

This clone was seen a handful of times. V gene TRBV10-3 combines with J gene TRBJ1-2, with 7 bases aligning to TRBD1. In germline, CDR1 is ENHRY, CDR2 SYGVKD. The CDR3 has 15 residues. J was trimmed by 2 bases and V by 6 bases; bases with no gene match: 9. The CDR3 DNA sequence: TGTGCCATCAGCCAGAAAGGACAGGAGAACTATGGCTACACCTTC. This encodes CAISQKGQENYGYTF.

This clone was counted a few times. The CDR3 nucleotides are TGCGCCAGCAGCTTGGACGGACAGCTGGTGAATGAGCAGTTCTTC. It codes for CASSLDGQLVNEQFF. J is TRBJ2-1 and V is TRBV5-1, with D perhaps matching TRBD1 (6 bases). Trimming shortened V by 0 bases and J by 7 bases, and 14 bases separated the two germline ends. Germline CDR1 is SGHRS and CDR2 is YFSETQ. This CDR3 has 15 residues.

This sequence joins TRBV28 and TRBJ1-1; D perhaps matches TRBD1 (6 bases). The CDR3 is 17 residues long. Between the trimmed V and J ends, which lost 2 bases and 4 bases, there was a span of 20 bases. The germline V gene encodes CDR1 MDHEN and CDR2 SYDVKM. DNA for the CDR3: TGTGCCAGCAGTTTACGAATAGGGGGGGTGCGGGCCACTGAAGCTTTCTTT. Translated: CASSLRIGGVRATEAFF.

In this sample, this clone turned up a few times. This chain joins TRBV6-5 and TRBJ2-2; a possible D gene is TRBD1 (5 bases). The CDR3 totals 14 residues. V dropped 4 bases and J dropped 2 bases, with 8 bases sitting between them. In germline, CDR1 is MNHEY, CDR2 SVGAGI. CDR3 in amino acids: CASSSDRNTGELFF. CDR3 nucleotide sequence: TGTGCCAGCAGTTCCGACAGAAACACCGGGGAGCTGTTTTTT.

The gene calls are TRBV29-1 and TRBJ2-7, with 8 positions matching TRBD1. Germline values: CDR1 SQVTM, CDR2 ANQGSEA. CDR3 length: 13 residues. J lost 5 bases, V lost 6 bases, and 9 bases had no gene match. CDR3 amino acids: CSVRDRGWDEQYF. The CDR3 DNA sequence: TGCAGCGTGCGAGACAGGGGTTGGGACGAGCAGTACTTC.

V gene TRBV6-1 combines with J gene TRBJ2-3; 9 bases agree with TRBD1. The V segment lost 4 bases and the J segment 2 bases; nucleotides outside the gene matches: 7. This CDR3 comprises 16 residues. Looked up from germline, CDR1 is MNHNS and CDR2 is SASEGT. This chain's CDR3 is CASSAGGQGFTDTQYF. DNA of the CDR3: TGTGCCAGCAGTGCCGGGGGACAGGGCTTCACAGATACGCAGTATTTT.

This sequence joins TRBV2 and TRBJ1-2; tentatively, D is TRBD1 (6 bases). The CDR3 runs 13 residues. The germline gives CDR1 SNHLY, CDR2 FYNNEI. Trimming took off 4 bases at V and 3 bases at J, with 9 bases between the two ends. The CDR3 protein is CASSGPGDYGYTF. The CDR3 DNA is TGTGCCAGCAGTGGTCCAGGGGACTATGGCTACACCTTC.

V usage is TRBV5-5 and J usage is TRBJ2-7; 8 positions agree with TRBD2. Germline V gene sequence: CDR1 SGHKS, CDR2 YYEKEE (reference sequence). This CDR3 spans 14 amino acids. Trimming at V came to 3 bases and at J to 2 bases, leaving 4 bases not matched to a gene. This CDR3 is CASSSGGATYEQYF. The CDR3 DNA reads as TGTGCCAGCAGCTCCGGGGGGGCGACCTACGAGCAGTACTTC.

This chain connects TRBV19 to TRBJ1-1; D is ambiguous. In germline, CDR1 is LNHDA, CDR2 SQIVND (reference sequence). This CDR3 is 14 amino acids long. V lost 3 bases to trimming and J lost 4 bases, with 12 bases between them. The DNA of the CDR3 is TGTGCCAGTAGTATTGAGTCCCGTGTCACTGAAGCTTTCTTT. It is translated as CASSIESRVTEAFF.

This clone was observed a single time. V gene TRBV27 combines with J gene TRBJ2-7; the D gene is possibly TRBD2 (5 bases). Germline V gene lookup returns CDR1 MNHEY and CDR2 SMNVEV (reference sequence). The CDR3 runs 13 residues. V lost 6 bases and J lost 2, with 11 bases in between. The CDR3: CASRPTGTYEQYF. The CDR3 DNA follows: TGTGCCAGCAGGCCCACGGGGACCTACGAGCAGTACTTC.

This clone has a single count. The chain uses TRBV4-2 and TRBJ2-7; D remains unclear. V lost 6 bases and J 1 base, leaving 7 bases between the germline ends. Germline CDR1 is LGHNA and CDR2 is YNFKEQ. This CDR3 spans 12 amino acids. The CDR3 DNA reads as TGTGCCAGCAGTCCCAATTCCTACGAGCAGTACTTC. Amino acid sequence: CASSPNSYEQYF.

V is TRBV2 and J is TRBJ2-5; D perhaps matches TRBD1 (6 bases). Germline V CDR1 and CDR2: SNHLY, FYNNEI. Deletions cut 5 bases from V and 1 base from J, with 17 bases between. This CDR3 is built from 16 residues. DNA of the CDR3: TGTGCCAGCAGTCTAGACCCCCGAGGGGGCCAAGAGACCCAGTACTTC. Protein product: CASSLDPRGGQETQYF.

This clone came up once. The CDR3 region has the DNA TGTGCCAGCAGCGCCCAAAAGCGGGGGGGCACAGATACGCAGTATTTT. Its translation is CASSAQKRGGTDTQYF. The chain has TRBV9 and TRBJ2-3; 9 bases line up with TRBD2. CDR3 length: 16 residues. Germline V gene sequence: CDR1 SGDLS, CDR2 YYNGEE. V lost 3 bases, J lost 1 base, and 6 bases stayed unmatched.

This chain links TRBV2 with TRBJ2-2; possibly TRBD1 for D (6 bases). This CDR3 has 15 amino acids. Trimming took 6 bases from V and 4 from J, leaving 15 bases between them. Per the germline V gene, CDR1 is SNHLY and CDR2 is FYNNEI. The CDR3 nucleotides read TGTGCCAGCAGCGGGACAAATTGGGTCACCGGGGAGCTGTTTTTT. Its translation is CASSGTNWVTGELFF. Full variable domain (rest looked up from reference TRBV2 and TRBJ2-2): EPEVTQTPSHQVTQMGQEVILRCVPISNHLYFYWYRQILGQKVEFLVSFYNNEISEKSEIFDDQFSVERPDGSNFTLKIRSTKLEDSAMYFCASSGTNWVTGELFFGEGSRLTVL.